This TCR beta chain was sequenced during a study of blood T cell repertoires in COVID-19. Per the original methods: The authors estimated nucleated cell counts from reference gene primer amplification. Assay used: immunoSEQ multiplex PCR; TCRdb lists only in-frame clones, some missing. That table furnishes V, J and clone size, whereas the DNA furnished D and trimming. The data contain 340,000 or so clones, about four fifths of them singletons. This TCR was sampled from a man aged 25-45 years with active or convalescent COVID-19. The specimen was peripheral blood.

CDR3 residues: CASRGGWDNEQFF. The CDR3 DNA reads TGTGCCAGCAGAGGAGGATGGGACAATGAGCAGTTCTTC. The chain is built from TRBV2 and TRBJ2-1, with D tentatively TRBD2 (5 bases). The V gene lost 6 bases and the J gene lost 5 bases, with 11 bases spanning the gap. The CDR3 loop spans 13 amino acids. The germline CDR1 and CDR2 sequences are SNHLY and FYNNEI.